Listed below are T cell receptor beta chains from one sample, sequenced in a study of T-cell memory formation after mild COVID-19. TCRdb re-called the 5' RACE reads with MiXCR, one entry per CDR3 protein. In the table there are more than 350,000 distinct CDR3 sequences, approximately 21% of which are singletons. The sequencing sample was made of PBMCs or a T cell subset sorted from them (not recorded which). Source of these receptors: an adult woman who had mild COVID-19 (a few samples of this study predate the infection). Cell type and time point are not known. CDR3s include the opening cysteine and the closing phenylalanine or tryptophan. The D gene is left open where the match is weak. Clone size appears in some rows only: once, few, many, or a class for an expanded clone.

V gene: TRBV29-1; clone size: NA; J gene: TRBJ2-3; D gene: NA; CDR3 DNA: TGCAGCGTTGAATCAGCGGAAGAGGGTATCGATACGCAGTATTTT; CDR3 protein: CSVESAEEGIDTQYF
V gene: TRBV24-1; clone size: NA; J gene: TRBJ2-1; D gene: TRBD1; CDR3 DNA: TGTGCCACCAGTGATCGATGGGCGACAGGGGTCAATGAGCAGTTCTTC; CDR3 protein: CATSDRWATGVNEQFF
V gene: TRBV24-1; clone size: few; J gene: TRBJ1-2; D gene: NA; CDR3 DNA: TGTGCCACCAGTGCCCCACCTGGGACAAACTATGGCTACACCTTC; CDR3 protein: CATSAPPGTNYGYTF
V gene: TRBV5-1; clone size: NA; J gene: TRBJ2-3; D gene: TRBD2; CDR3 DNA: TGCGCCAGCAGCCCTCAGCGGGGGGGTGGAGATACGCAGTATTTT; CDR3 protein: CASSPQRGGGDTQYF
V gene: TRBV12-3/TRBV12-4; clone size: many; J gene: TRBJ2-1; D gene: NA; CDR3 DNA: TGTGCCAGCAGTAGCGGAAGCGGTGAGCAGTTCTTC; CDR3 protein: CASSSGSGEQFF
V gene: TRBV12-3/TRBV12-4; clone size: NA; J gene: TRBJ1-5; D gene: TRBD1; CDR3 DNA: TGTGCCAGCAGCGATCGCAGGGGGGGGTCTTATAGCAATCAGCCCCAGCATTTT; CDR3 protein: CASSDRRGGSYSNQPQHF
V gene: TRBV3-1; clone size: NA; J gene: TRBJ2-1; D gene: NA; CDR3 DNA: TGTGCCAGCAGCCAAGATGGGACCCGTAAGGAGCAGTTCTTC; CDR3 protein: CASSQDGTRKEQFF
V gene: TRBV6-6; clone size: NA; J gene: TRBJ2-3; D gene: NA; CDR3 DNA: TGTGCCAGCAGAGATACAGGCTCCCCGACAGATACGCAGTATTTT; CDR3 protein: CASRDTGSPTDTQYF
V gene: TRBV3-1; clone size: few; J gene: TRBJ2-2; D gene: NA; CDR3 DNA: TGTGCCAGCAGCCAAGAGTTGGTGGAGACCGGGGAGCTGTTTTTT; CDR3 protein: CASSQELVETGELFF
V gene: TRBV5-1; clone size: NA; J gene: TRBJ2-5; D gene: TRBD2; CDR3 DNA: TGCGCCAGCAGCCCAGCGGGGGGTCGAGAGACCCAGTACTTC; CDR3 protein: CASSPAGGRETQYF
V gene: TRBV2; clone size: few; J gene: TRBJ1-6; D gene: NA; CDR3 DNA: TGTGCCAGCATAAGTAACTATAATTCACCCCTCCACTTT; CDR3 protein: CASISNYNSPLHF
V gene: TRBV5-1; clone size: many; J gene: TRBJ2-1; D gene: NA; CDR3 DNA: TGCGCCAGCAGCTTGGGGAGGGGACTCAATGAGCAGTTCTTC; CDR3 protein: CASSLGRGLNEQFF
V gene: TRBV6-2/TRBV6-3; clone size: many; J gene: TRBJ2-1; D gene: NA; CDR3 DNA: TGTGCCAGCAGTTATTTAGGCCGCAATGAGCAGTTCTTC; CDR3 protein: CASSYLGRNEQFF
V gene: TRBV20-1; clone size: NA; J gene: TRBJ2-5; D gene: TRBD1; CDR3 DNA: TGCAGTGCTAGAGTTTCTCGTCAGGGGGCGGTGACCCAGTACTTC; CDR3 protein: CSARVSRQGAVTQYF
V gene: TRBV5-5; clone size: few; J gene: TRBJ2-7; D gene: NA; CDR3 DNA: TGTGCCAGCAGCTTAAAGGGGGACTCCTACGAGCAGTACTTC; CDR3 protein: CASSLKGDSYEQYF
V gene: TRBV7-2; clone size: NA; J gene: TRBJ1-2; D gene: NA; CDR3 DNA: TGTGCCAGCAGCTTAGCTCTAAGGGCATCTGTTTATGGCTACACCTTC; CDR3 protein: CASSLALRASVYGYTF
V gene: TRBV18; clone size: NA; J gene: TRBJ1-1; D gene: TRBD1; CDR3 DNA: TGTGCCAGCTCATCAGGGACAGGGGGAGCCATGAACACTGAAGCTTTCTTT; CDR3 protein: CASSSGTGGAMNTEAFF
V gene: TRBV5-1; clone size: few; J gene: TRBJ2-2; D gene: NA; CDR3 DNA: TGCGCCAGCAGCTTGGTGCGGGCTCCAACCGGGGAGCTGTTTTTT; CDR3 protein: CASSLVRAPTGELFF
V gene: TRBV12-3/TRBV12-4; clone size: many; J gene: TRBJ1-5; D gene: NA; CDR3 DNA: TGTGCCAGCAGTTTGTCTTTGGGGCAGCCCCAGCATTTT; CDR3 protein: CASSLSLGQPQHF
V gene: TRBV29-1; clone size: few; J gene: TRBJ1-1; D gene: NA; CDR3 DNA: TGCAGCGTCGAAACCGGGACGGTGAACACTGAAGCTTTCTTT; CDR3 protein: CSVETGTVNTEAFF
V gene: TRBV6-6; clone size: few; J gene: TRBJ2-1; D gene: TRBD1; CDR3 DNA: TGTGCCAGCAGTTCACCAGGGGGCGCGACGGATGAGCAGTTCTTC; CDR3 protein: CASSSPGGATDEQFF
V gene: TRBV24-1; clone size: NA; J gene: TRBJ2-1; D gene: NA; CDR3 DNA: TGTGCCACCAGTGATGTAGACAATGAGCAGTTCTTC; CDR3 protein: CATSDVDNEQFF
V gene: TRBV7-3; clone size: few; J gene: TRBJ2-5; D gene: NA; CDR3 DNA: TGTGCCAGCAGCCCAGGCCGGGGGCAGGGGGAGTGGGAGACCCAGTACTTC; CDR3 protein: CASSPGRGQGEWETQYF
V gene: TRBV7-3; clone size: NA; J gene: TRBJ2-3; D gene: TRBD2; CDR3 DNA: TGTGCCAGCAGCTTATCCGTAGGCTCCGCGGGGGGCGATACGCAGTATTTT; CDR3 protein: CASSLSVGSAGGDTQYF
V gene: TRBV4-1; clone size: NA; J gene: TRBJ1-1; D gene: NA; CDR3 DNA: TGCGCCAGCAGCCAAGACCACTTTATTTCCTTGCACACTGAAGCTTTCTTT; CDR3 protein: CASSQDHFISLHTEAFF
V gene: TRBV4-3; clone size: few; J gene: TRBJ2-7; D gene: NA; CDR3 DNA: TGCGCCAGCAGCCAAGATGACGGGAACGGGGAGCAGTACTTC; CDR3 protein: CASSQDDGNGEQYF
V gene: TRBV7-2; clone size: few; J gene: TRBJ2-2; D gene: TRBD1; CDR3 DNA: TGTGCCAGCCGACAGGGTCAGGGCACCGGGGAGCTGTTTTTT; CDR3 protein: CASRQGQGTGELFF
V gene: TRBV12-3/TRBV12-4; clone size: few; J gene: TRBJ2-7; D gene: TRBD2; CDR3 DNA: TGTGCCAGCAGCCCATACCGGGAGGTCTCCTACGAGCAGTACTTC; CDR3 protein: CASSPYREVSYEQYF
V gene: TRBV5-8; clone size: NA; J gene: TRBJ2-7; D gene: TRBD2; CDR3 DNA: TGTGCCAGCAGCCCGTGGACTAGCGGGAGTTCGTACGAGCAGTACTTC; CDR3 protein: CASSPWTSGSSYEQYF
V gene: TRBV20-1; clone size: NA; J gene: TRBJ2-7; D gene: TRBD2; CDR3 DNA: TGCAGTGCCGAGGCGGGGCGGGGGGGCTCCTACGAGCAGTACTTC; CDR3 protein: CSAEAGRGGSYEQYF
V gene: TRBV6-5; clone size: NA; J gene: TRBJ1-2; D gene: NA; CDR3 DNA: TGTGCCAGCAGAGTTACCGCGGGCGGTGGGGGAGTCAACTATGGCTACACCTTC; CDR3 protein: CASRVTAGGGGVNYGYTF
V gene: TRBV19; clone size: NA; J gene: TRBJ2-7; D gene: NA; CDR3 DNA: TGTGCCAGTAGGGACGGATCGTCCACCTACGAGCAGTACTTC; CDR3 protein: CASRDGSSTYEQYF
V gene: TRBV20-1; clone size: NA; J gene: TRBJ1-5; D gene: TRBD1; CDR3 DNA: TGCAGTGCAGGGGGCATGGGCAATCAGCCCCAGCATTTT; CDR3 protein: CSAGGMGNQPQHF
V gene: TRBV20-1; clone size: few; J gene: TRBJ2-2; D gene: NA; CDR3 DNA: TGCAGTGCTAGTGGGGGCGATAAGAACACCGGGGAGCTGTTTTTT; CDR3 protein: CSASGGDKNTGELFF
V gene: TRBV30; clone size: few; J gene: TRBJ2-7; D gene: NA; CDR3 DNA: TGTGCCTGGAGGGGAGATGGGAGTCTCCTCCACTTC; CDR3 protein: CAWRGDGSLLHF
V gene: TRBV7-3; clone size: few; J gene: TRBJ2-4; D gene: NA; CDR3 DNA: TGTGCCAGCAGTTATGACCCGGGCAACATTCAGTACTTC; CDR3 protein: CASSYDPGNIQYF
V gene: TRBV4-2; clone size: few; J gene: TRBJ2-3; D gene: NA; CDR3 DNA: TGTGCCAGCAGCCAAGTCTCTAATACGCAGTATTTT; CDR3 protein: CASSQVSNTQYF
V gene: TRBV4-2; clone size: few; J gene: TRBJ1-6; D gene: NA; CDR3 DNA: TGTGCCAGCAGCCGGTATAAAGGGGATACTTCACCCCTCCACTTT; CDR3 protein: CASSRYKGDTSPLHF
V gene: TRBV5-1; clone size: few; J gene: TRBJ2-2; D gene: TRBD2; CDR3 DNA: TGCGCCAGCAGTGAAGGCGGGGGCACCGGGGAGCTGTTTTTT; CDR3 protein: CASSEGGGTGELFF
V gene: TRBV7-6; clone size: NA; J gene: TRBJ2-1; D gene: TRBD2; CDR3 DNA: TGTGCCAGCAGCTTAGGCGGGGGGGATTACAATGAGCAGTTCTTC; CDR3 protein: CASSLGGGDYNEQFF
V gene: TRBV5-1; clone size: many; J gene: TRBJ2-1; D gene: TRBD2; CDR3 DNA: TGCGCCAGCAGCTTGGAAGCGGGGGGGTGGAATGAGCAGTTCTTC; CDR3 protein: CASSLEAGGWNEQFF
V gene: TRBV7-6; clone size: NA; J gene: TRBJ2-3; D gene: TRBD2; CDR3 DNA: TGTGCCAGCAGCCACAGCGGGGGGGACAGATTGACAGATACGCAGTATTTT; CDR3 protein: CASSHSGGDRLTDTQYF
V gene: TRBV5-1; clone size: NA; J gene: TRBJ2-4; D gene: TRBD1; CDR3 DNA: TGCGCCATCAAGGACAGGGTCACCTCTCTAGCCAAAAACATTCAGTACTTC; CDR3 protein: CAIKDRVTSLAKNIQYF